One and the same sample provided the 19 T cell receptor beta chains below, sequenced in a study of long-term antiretroviral therapy in people with HIV. Version v3.0 of the immunoSEQ assay ran at survey level. This table comes from immunoSEQ multiplex PCR, and its TCRdb copy is limited to in-frame clones, with some not included. This sample has tens of thousands of clones; 80% to 95% occur once, and the top ten carry around 7.8%. This specimen consisted of unsorted PBMCs, obtained 4.4 years after starting antiretroviral therapy. The receptors stem from a woman between 50 and 59 years old with HIV.

The chain couples TRBV6-4 to TRBJ2-3; D unclear. Trimming stripped 4 bases from V and 0 bases from J, with 5 bases between. The CDR3 loop spans 13 amino acids. From germline, CDR1 is MRHNA and CDR2 SNTAGT. CDR3 in amino acids: CASSVDSTDTQYF. The CDR3 coding sequence is TGTGCCAGCAGTGTAGACAGCACAGATACGCAGTATTTT.

The chain carries TRBV4-1 and TRBJ1-2, with 7 bases aligning to TRBD1. CDR1 and CDR2 from the germline V gene are MGHRA and YSYEKL. The CDR3 extends over 14 amino acids. Germline trimming cut 3 bases from V and 3 bases from J; bases unmatched to any gene: 4. For the CDR3, the DNA is TGCGCCAGCAGCCATTCCGGGACAGACTATGGCTACACCTTC. Encoded protein: CASSHSGTDYGYTF.

The chain is built from TRBV9 and TRBJ1-6, with D perhaps matching TRBD1 (6 bases). The germline CDR1 and CDR2 sequences are SGDLS and YYNGEE. There are 16 residues in the CDR3. V was trimmed by 3 bases and J by 3 bases, leaving 13 bases between them. CDR3 sequence: CASSGQDSFYNSPLHF. CDR3 coding DNA: TGTGCCAGCAGCGGCCAGGACAGTTTCTATAATTCACCCCTCCACTTT.

The V gene is TRBV6-6, the J gene TRBJ2-7; D might be TRBD1 (5 bases). The CDR3 is made up of 14 amino acids. Germline V lookup: CDR1 MNHNY, CDR2 SVGAGI (reference sequence). Between the trimmed V and J ends, which lost 4 bases and 3 bases, there was a span of 13 bases. This CDR3 reads CASSSVSGNYEQYF. The CDR3 DNA is TGTGCCAGCAGTTCCGTGTCAGGGAACTACGAGCAGTACTTC.

The J gene is TRBJ1-2, the V gene TRBV4-1; 11 bases are shared with TRBD1. The CDR3 is 18 amino acids. The V gene's germline CDR1 is MGHRA and CDR2 YSYEKL. The J segment lost 2 bases and the V segment lost 2 bases, leaving 10 bases of the junction unmatched. The CDR3: CASSQRTGGAEANYGYTF. DNA for the CDR3: TGCGCCAGCAGCCAAAGGACAGGGGGCGCCGAAGCCAACTATGGCTACACCTTC.

This clone has a single count. This chain uses TRBV6-1 with TRBJ1-2, with 10 bases identical to TRBD1. After removal of 10 bases from V and 5 bases from J, the junction contained 13 bases not matched to a gene. The CDR3 length is 15 residues. From germline, CDR1 is MNHNS and CDR2 SASEGT. This chain's CDR3 is CATGTGVGEKYGYTF. The CDR3 nucleotides read TGTGCCACAGGGACAGGGGTTGGGGAAAAGTATGGCTACACCTTC.

The rearrangement uses TRBV11-3 and TRBJ2-1; D uncertain. The CDR3 sequence is 13 residues long. Germline V CDR1 and CDR2: SGHNT, YENEEA. The V gene lost 1 base and the J gene lost 6 bases, with 7 bases spanning the gap. The CDR3 region has the DNA TGTGCCAGCAGCTTAGGGGTAGCCAATGAGCAGTTCTTC. Translation gives CASSLGVANEQFF.

V gene TRBV11-2 combines with J gene TRBJ2-1, with D possibly being TRBD2 (5 bases). The CDR3 runs to 13 residues. Germline loops: CDR1 SGHAT, CDR2 FQNNGV. V was shortened by 0 bases and J by 15 bases, with 15 bases between the two germline ends. This chain's CDR3 is CASSLDILGLGFF. CDR3 sequence (DNA): TGTGCCAGCAGCTTAGACATACTAGGGCTGGGGTTCTTC. Supplemented by reference TRBV11-2 and TRBJ2-1, the full variable domain reads EAGVAQSPRYKIIEKRQSVAFWCNPISGHATLYWYQQILGQGPKLLIQFQNNGVVDDSQLPKDRFSAERLKGVDSTLKIQPAKLEDSAVYLCASSLDILGLGFFGPGTRLTVL.

The chain employs TRBV7-6 and TRBJ1-1; weak D call: TRBD1 (6 bases). From germline, CDR1 is SGHVS and CDR2 FNYEAQ. Deletions cut 4 bases from V and 4 bases from J, with 13 bases between. The CDR3 consists of 14 residues. Here the CDR3 reads CASSSGVSSTEAFF. The CDR3 DNA sequence: TGTGCCAGCAGCTCAGGGGTTTCAAGCACTGAAGCTTTCTTT.

V gene TRBV9 combines with J gene TRBJ1-6; no clear D. V was pared by 4 bases and J by 4 bases, with 9 bases between. Germline V CDR1 and CDR2: SGDLS, YYNGEE. The CDR3 is 14 residues long. The CDR3 DNA reads as TGTGCCAGCAGCCTACAGCCTTATAATTCACCCCTCCACTTT. Its translation is CASSLQPYNSPLHF.

This chain connects TRBV9 to TRBJ2-5; D may be TRBD1 or TRBD2 (6 bases each). This CDR3 spans 15 amino acids. The V end lost 3 bases, the J end lost 5 bases, and 17 bases lay between the germline ends. Germline CDR1 SGDLS, CDR2 YYNGEE. The CDR3 reads CASSGTGPAGETQYF. The CDR3 DNA reads TGTGCCAGCAGCGGTACAGGGCCCGCGGGGGAGACCCAGTACTTC.

V gene TRBV4-2 combines with J gene TRBJ2-1, with TRBD2 matching over 9 bases. The CDR3 extends over 18 amino acids. The germline CDR1 and CDR2 sequences are LGHNA and YNFKEQ. V dropped 0 bases and J dropped 3; count of bases not matched to a gene: 9. The CDR3 DNA follows: TGTGCCAGCAGCCAAGAGGTTACGGCGGGGGGGCACTACAATGAGCAGTTCTTC. Translation: CASSQEVTAGGHYNEQFF.

This chain joins TRBV6-5 and TRBJ1-6; D not certain. The ends were cut back, 5 bases at V and 2 bases at J, with 4 bases in the middle. CDR3 size: 13 residues. CDR1 is MNHEY, CDR2 SVGAGI, per germline. CDR3 in DNA: TGTGCCAGCAGTGGCACCTATAATTCACCCCTCCACTTT. This encodes CASSGTYNSPLHF.

Notes on this clone: At one end, the junction sequence differs from germline, possibly due to a read error. The chain uses TRBV30 and TRBJ1-2, with D possibly TRBD1 on 5 matching bases. Germline CDR1 reads GTSNPN; CDR2 reads SVGIG (reference sequence). This CDR3 is built from 13 residues. The CDR3 sequence: CAWSVVRGVGYAF. Here the CDR3 DNA reads TGTGCCTGGAGTGTTGTTCGGGGGGTTGGCTACGCCTTC.

CDR3 region: CASSLRGLASEQYF. For the CDR3, the DNA is TGCGCCAGCAGCCTGCGCGGACTAGCTAGCGAGCAGTACTTC. The chain joins TRBV5-1 to TRBJ2-7, with TRBD2 matching 8 bases. V was clipped by 4 bases and J by 6 bases; unmatched bases: 9. CDR1 and CDR2 from the germline V gene are SGHRS and YFSETQ. This CDR3 spans 14 amino acids.

V and J are TRBV11-2 and TRBJ1-1; no clear D. The CDR3 is made up of 16 amino acids. V lost 1 base to trimming and J lost 5 bases, with 17 bases between them. CDR1 is SGHAT and CDR2 is FQNNGV in the germline V gene. CDR3 bases: TGTGCCAGCAGCTTAGCGCTAGGCAGGCCGGGGACTGAAGCTTTCTTT. Protein sequence: CASSLALGRPGTEAFF.

V gene TRBV27 combines with J gene TRBJ1-5; TRBD1 is a possible D gene (6 bases). Germline CDR1 reads MNHEY; CDR2 reads SMNVEV (reference sequence). V was shortened by 5 bases and J by 0 bases, with 11 bases between the two germline ends. This CDR3 has 15 amino acids. CDR3 loop: CASSRDTYSNQPQHF. The CDR3 DNA is TGTGCCAGCAGTCGGGACACTTATAGCAATCAGCCCCAGCATTTT.

V and J are TRBV7-7 and TRBJ1-4; D unclear. In germline, CDR1 is SSHAT, CDR2 FNYEAQ (reference sequence). The CDR3 is made up of 17 amino acids. This CDR3 reads CARELIRIIVTNEKLFF. Here the CDR3 DNA reads TGTGCTAGGGAGTTAATCCGGATTATAGTTACTAATGAAAAACTGTTTTTT.

The gene calls are TRBV7-9 and TRBJ2-7; TRBD1 aligns across 7 bases. After removal of 4 bases from V and 4 bases from J, the junction contained 13 bases not matched to a gene. This CDR3 comprises 16 residues. CDR1 and CDR2 (germline): SEHNR, FQNEAQ (reference sequence). Here the CDR3 DNA reads TGTGCCAGCAGCTCAAAAGACAGGGATTCAATGTACGAGCAGTACTTC. Protein sequence: CASSSKDRDSMYEQYF.